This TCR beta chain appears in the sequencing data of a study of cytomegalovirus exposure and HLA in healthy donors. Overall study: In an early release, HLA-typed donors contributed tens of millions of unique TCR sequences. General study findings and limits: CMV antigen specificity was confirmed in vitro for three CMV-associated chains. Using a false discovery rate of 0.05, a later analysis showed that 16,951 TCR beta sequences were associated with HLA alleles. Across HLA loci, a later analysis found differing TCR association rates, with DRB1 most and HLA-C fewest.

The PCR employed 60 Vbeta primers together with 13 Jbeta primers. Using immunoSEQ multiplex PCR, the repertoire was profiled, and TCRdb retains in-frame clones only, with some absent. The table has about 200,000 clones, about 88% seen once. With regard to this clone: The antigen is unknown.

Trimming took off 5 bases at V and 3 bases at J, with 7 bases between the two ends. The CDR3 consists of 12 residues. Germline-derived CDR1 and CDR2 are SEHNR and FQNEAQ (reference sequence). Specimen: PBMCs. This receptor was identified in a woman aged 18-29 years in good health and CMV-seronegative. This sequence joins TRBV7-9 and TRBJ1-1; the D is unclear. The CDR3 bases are TGTGCCAGCAGCAACGGGGACACTGAAGCTTTCTTT. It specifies CASSNGDTEAFF.